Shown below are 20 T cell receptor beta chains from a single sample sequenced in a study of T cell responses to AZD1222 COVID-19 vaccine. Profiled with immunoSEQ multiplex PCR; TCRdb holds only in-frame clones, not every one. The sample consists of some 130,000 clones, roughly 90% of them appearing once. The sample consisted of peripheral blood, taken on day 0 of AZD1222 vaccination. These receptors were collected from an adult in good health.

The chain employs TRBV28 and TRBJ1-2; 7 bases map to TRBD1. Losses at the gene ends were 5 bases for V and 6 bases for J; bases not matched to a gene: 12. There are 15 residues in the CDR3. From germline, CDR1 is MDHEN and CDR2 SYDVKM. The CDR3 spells CASSPPPGTADGYTF. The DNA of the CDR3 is TGTGCCAGCAGTCCCCCCCCCGGGACAGCTGATGGCTACACCTTC.

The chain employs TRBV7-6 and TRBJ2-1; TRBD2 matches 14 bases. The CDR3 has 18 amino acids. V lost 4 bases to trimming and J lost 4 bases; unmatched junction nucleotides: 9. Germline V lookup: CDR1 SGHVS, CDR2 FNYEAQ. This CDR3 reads CASSSPGTSGRRYNEQFF. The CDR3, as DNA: TGTGCCAGCAGCTCCCCCGGGACTAGCGGGAGACGGTACAATGAGCAGTTCTTC.

The CDR3 region is CAISELQGLNEKLFF. The CDR3 nucleotides read TGTGCCATCAGTGAGCTTCAGGGACTGAATGAAAAACTGTTTTTT. This chain links TRBV10-3 with TRBJ1-4; D may be TRBD1 (5 bases). Germline CDR1 ENHRY, CDR2 SYGVKD. Trimming took 2 bases from V and 5 from J, leaving 12 bases between them. CDR3 length: 15 residues.

This CDR3 is CASSLWGVEKLFF. The CDR3 DNA sequence: TGTGCCAGCAGTTTATGGGGGGTAGAAAAACTGTTTTTT. J is TRBJ1-4 and V is TRBV27; TRBD1 might be the D (5 bases). The CDR3 is 13 amino acids. The V gene's germline CDR1 is MNHEY and CDR2 SMNVEV (reference sequence). The ends were cut back, 1 base at V and 8 bases at J, with 8 bases in the middle. Full variable domain (missing parts from reference TRBV27 and TRBJ1-4): EAQVTQNPRYLITVTGKKLTVTCSQNMNHEYMSWYRQDPGLGLRQIYYSMNVEVTDKGDVPEGYKVSRKEKRNFPLILESPSPNQTSLYFCASSLWGVEKLFFGSGTQLSVL.

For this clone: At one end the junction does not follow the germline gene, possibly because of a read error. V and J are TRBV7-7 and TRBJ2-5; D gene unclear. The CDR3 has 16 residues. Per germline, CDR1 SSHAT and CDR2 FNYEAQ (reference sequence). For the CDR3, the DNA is TGTGCTAGCAGTGCGAACCTTCCAGGTCCGGCCGGGACCCAGTACTTC. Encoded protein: CASSANLPGPAGTQYF.

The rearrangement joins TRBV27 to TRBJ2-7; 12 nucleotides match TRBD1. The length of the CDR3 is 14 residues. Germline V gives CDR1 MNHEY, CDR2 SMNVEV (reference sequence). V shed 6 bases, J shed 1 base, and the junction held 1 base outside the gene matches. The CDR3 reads CASRGQGASYEQYF. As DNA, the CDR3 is TGTGCCAGCAGGGGACAGGGGGCTTCCTACGAGCAGTACTTC.

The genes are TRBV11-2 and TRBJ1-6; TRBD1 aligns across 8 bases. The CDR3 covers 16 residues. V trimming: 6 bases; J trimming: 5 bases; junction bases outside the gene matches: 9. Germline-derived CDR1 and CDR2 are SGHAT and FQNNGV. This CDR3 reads CASRKPYRGDNSPLHF. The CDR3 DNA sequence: TGTGCCAGCAGGAAACCGTACAGGGGGGATAATTCACCCCTCCACTTT.

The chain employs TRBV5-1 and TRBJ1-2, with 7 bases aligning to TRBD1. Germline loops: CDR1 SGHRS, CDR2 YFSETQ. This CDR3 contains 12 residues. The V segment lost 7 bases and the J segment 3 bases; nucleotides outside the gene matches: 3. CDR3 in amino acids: CASSGTDYGYTF. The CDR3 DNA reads TGCGCCAGCTCCGGGACAGACTATGGCTACACCTTC.

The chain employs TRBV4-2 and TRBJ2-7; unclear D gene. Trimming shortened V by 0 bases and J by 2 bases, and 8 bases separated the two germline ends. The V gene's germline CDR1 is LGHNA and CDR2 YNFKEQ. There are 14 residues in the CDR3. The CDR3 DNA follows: TGTGCCAGCAGCCAAGATGTTGGCCCCTACGAGCAGTACTTC. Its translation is CASSQDVGPYEQYF.

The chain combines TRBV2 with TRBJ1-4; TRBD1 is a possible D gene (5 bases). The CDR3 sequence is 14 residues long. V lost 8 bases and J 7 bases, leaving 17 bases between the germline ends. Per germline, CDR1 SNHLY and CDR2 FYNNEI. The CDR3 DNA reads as TGTGCCAGCCGAGGACACAGCCGGGGTGAAAAACTGTTTTTT. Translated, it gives CASRGHSRGEKLFF.

CDR3 nucleotides: TGTGCCAGCTCACTTTCGGACAGACCGAACACTGAAGCTTTCTTT. This sequence encodes CASSLSDRPNTEAFF. The chain employs TRBV18 and TRBJ1-1, with D possibly matching TRBD1 (6 bases). Trimming stripped 4 bases from V and 1 base from J, with 13 bases between. This CDR3 comprises 15 residues. The V gene's germline CDR1 is KGHSH and CDR2 LQKENI.

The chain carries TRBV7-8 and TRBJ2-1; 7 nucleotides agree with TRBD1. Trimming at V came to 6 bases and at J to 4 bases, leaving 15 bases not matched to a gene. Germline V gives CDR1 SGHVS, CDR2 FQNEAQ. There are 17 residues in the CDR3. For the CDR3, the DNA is TGTGCCAGCAGTCGTACAGGGGTCCTCATGAAATACAATGAGCAGTTCTTC. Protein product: CASSRTGVLMKYNEQFF.

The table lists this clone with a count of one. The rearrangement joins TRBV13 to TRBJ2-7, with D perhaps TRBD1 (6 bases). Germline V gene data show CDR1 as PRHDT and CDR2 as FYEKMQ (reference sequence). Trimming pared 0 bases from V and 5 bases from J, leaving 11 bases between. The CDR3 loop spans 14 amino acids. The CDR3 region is CASSLGGAPDEQYF. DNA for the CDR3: TGTGCCAGCAGCTTAGGGGGGGCCCCCGACGAGCAGTACTTC.

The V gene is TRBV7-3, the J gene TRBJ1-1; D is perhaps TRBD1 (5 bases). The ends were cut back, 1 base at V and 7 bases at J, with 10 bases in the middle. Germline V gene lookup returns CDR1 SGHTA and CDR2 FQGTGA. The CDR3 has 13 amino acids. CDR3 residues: CASSLNTGGEAFF. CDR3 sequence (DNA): TGTGCCAGCAGCTTAAACACCGGGGGTGAAGCTTTCTTT.

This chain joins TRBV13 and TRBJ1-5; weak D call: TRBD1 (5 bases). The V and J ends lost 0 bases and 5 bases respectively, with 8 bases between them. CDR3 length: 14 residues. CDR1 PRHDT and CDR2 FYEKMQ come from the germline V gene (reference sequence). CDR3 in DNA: TGTGCCAGCAGCTTAGGGACAGAGTATCAGCCCCAGCATTTT. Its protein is CASSLGTEYQPQHF.

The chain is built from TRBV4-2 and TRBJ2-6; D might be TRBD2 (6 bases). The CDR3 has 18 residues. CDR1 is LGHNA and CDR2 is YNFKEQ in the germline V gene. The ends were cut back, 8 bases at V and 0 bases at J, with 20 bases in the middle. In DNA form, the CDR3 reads TGTGCCAGCGCGGGATTGGGGACCCAGGGCTCTGGGGCCAACGTCCTGACTTTC. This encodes CASAGLGTQGSGANVLTF.

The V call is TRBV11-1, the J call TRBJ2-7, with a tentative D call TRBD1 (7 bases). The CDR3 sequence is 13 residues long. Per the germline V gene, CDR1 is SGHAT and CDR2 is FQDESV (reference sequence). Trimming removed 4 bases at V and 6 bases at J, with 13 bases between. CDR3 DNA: TGTGCCAGCAGCTGGAGGGGGCGTGGCGAGCAGTACTTC. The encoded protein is CASSWRGRGEQYF.

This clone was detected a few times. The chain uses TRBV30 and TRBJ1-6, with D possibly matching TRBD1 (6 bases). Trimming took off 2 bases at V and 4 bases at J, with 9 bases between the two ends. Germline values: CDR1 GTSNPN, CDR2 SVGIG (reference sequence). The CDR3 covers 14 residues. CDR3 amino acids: CAWSWQGYNSPLHF. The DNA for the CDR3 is TGTGCCTGGAGTTGGCAGGGGTATAATTCACCCCTCCACTTT.

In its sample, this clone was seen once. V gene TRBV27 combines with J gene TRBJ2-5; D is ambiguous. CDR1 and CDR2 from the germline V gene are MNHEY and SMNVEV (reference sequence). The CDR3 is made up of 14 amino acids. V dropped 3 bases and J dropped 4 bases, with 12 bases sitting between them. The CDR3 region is CASSLGTLGETQYF. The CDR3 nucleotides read TGTGCCAGCAGTTTGGGCACCCTGGGAGAGACCCAGTACTTC.

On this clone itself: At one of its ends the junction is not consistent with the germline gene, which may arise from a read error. CDR3 nucleotides: TGTGCCAGTAGTACTTCAGGGGGGATCCGCCTCTTC. The encoded protein is CASSTSGGIRLF. This chain joins TRBV19 and TRBJ2-1; D perhaps matches TRBD1 (7 bases). This CDR3 is built from 12 residues. CDR1 and CDR2 from the germline V gene are LNHDA and SQIVND (reference sequence). Variable domain in full (rest from reference TRBV19 and TRBJ2-1): DGGITQSPKYLFRKEGQNVTLSCEQNLNHDAMYWYRQDPGQGLRLIYYSQIVNDFQKGDIAEGYSVSREKKESFPLTVTSAQKNPTAFYLCASSTSGGIRLFGPGTRLTVL.